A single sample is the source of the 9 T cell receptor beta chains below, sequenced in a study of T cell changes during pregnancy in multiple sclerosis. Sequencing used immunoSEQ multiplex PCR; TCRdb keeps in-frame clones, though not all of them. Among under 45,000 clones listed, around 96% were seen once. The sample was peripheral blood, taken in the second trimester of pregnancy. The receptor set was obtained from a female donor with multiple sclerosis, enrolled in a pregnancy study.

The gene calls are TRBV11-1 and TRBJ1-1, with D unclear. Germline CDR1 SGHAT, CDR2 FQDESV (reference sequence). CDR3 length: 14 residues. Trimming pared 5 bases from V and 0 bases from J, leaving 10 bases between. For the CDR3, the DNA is TGTGCCAGCAGCCACGCTGGGCTGAACACTGAAGCTTTCTTT. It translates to CASSHAGLNTEAFF.

CDR3 bases: TGTGCCAGCAGACTCGGGGGGGGCCGTGAGACCCAGTACTTC. It encodes CASRLGGGRETQYF. This chain uses TRBV7-2 with TRBJ2-5; 8 nucleotides agree with TRBD2. CDR3 size: 14 residues. Trimming removed 6 bases from V and 5 bases from J; junction bases left unmatched: 8. The germline V gene encodes CDR1 SGHTA and CDR2 FQGNSA.

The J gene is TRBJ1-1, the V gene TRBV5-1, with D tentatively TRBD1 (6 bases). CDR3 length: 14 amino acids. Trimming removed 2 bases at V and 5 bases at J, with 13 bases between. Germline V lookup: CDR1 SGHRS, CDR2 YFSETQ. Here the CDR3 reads CASSLQGRNTEAFF. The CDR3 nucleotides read TGCGCCAGCAGCTTACAGGGAAGGAATACTGAAGCTTTCTTT.

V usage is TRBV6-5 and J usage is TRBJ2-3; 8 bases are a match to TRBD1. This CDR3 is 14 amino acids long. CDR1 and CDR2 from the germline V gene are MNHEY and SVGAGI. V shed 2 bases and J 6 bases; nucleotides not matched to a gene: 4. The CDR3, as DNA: TGTGCCAGCAGTTACGAGGACAGGGAGGATACGCAGTATTTT. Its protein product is CASSYEDREDTQYF.

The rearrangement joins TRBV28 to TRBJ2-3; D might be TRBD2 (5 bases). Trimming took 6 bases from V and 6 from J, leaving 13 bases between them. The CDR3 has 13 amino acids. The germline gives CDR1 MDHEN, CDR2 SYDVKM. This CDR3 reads CASRLSGVDTQYF. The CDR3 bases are TGTGCCAGCAGGCTCTCCGGGGTCGATACGCAGTATTTT. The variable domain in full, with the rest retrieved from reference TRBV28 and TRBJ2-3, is DVKVTQSSRYLVKRTGEKVFLECVQDMDHENMFWYRQDPGLGLRLIYFSYDVKMKEKGDIPEGYSVSREKKERFSLILESASTNQTSMYLCASRLSGVDTQYFGPGTRLTVL.

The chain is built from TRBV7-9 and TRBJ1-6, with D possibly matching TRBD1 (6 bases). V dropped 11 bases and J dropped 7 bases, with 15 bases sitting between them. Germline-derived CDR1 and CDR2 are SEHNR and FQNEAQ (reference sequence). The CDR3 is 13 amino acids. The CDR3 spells CAGQTGNNSPLHF. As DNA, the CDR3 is TGTGCCGGACAGACAGGAAACAATTCACCCCTCCACTTT.

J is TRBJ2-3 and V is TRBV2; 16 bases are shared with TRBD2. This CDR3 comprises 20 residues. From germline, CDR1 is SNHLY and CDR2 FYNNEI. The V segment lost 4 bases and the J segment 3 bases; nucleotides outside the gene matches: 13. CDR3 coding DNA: TGTGCCAGCAGTGCGCGAAGACTCGGGGGACTAGCGGGGGGGACAGATACGCAGTATTTT. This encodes CASSARRLGGLAGGTDTQYF.

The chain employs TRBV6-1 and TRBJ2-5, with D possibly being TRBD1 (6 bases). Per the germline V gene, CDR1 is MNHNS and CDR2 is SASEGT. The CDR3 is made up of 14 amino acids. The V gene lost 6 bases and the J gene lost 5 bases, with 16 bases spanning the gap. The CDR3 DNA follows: TGTGCCAGCAGGACAGGAGGTGACATGGAGACCCAGTACTTC. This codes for CASRTGGDMETQYF.

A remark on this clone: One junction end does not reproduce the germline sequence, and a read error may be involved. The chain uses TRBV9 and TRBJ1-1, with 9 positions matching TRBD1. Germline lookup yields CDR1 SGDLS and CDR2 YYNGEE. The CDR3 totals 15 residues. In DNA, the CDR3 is TGTGCCAGCACCGTAGAGGCGGACAGGGGCACTGAAGCTTTCTTT. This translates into CASTVEADRGTEAFF.